Here is one T cell receptor (beta chain) with its context. Its cognate antigen is unknown. It was version v3.0 of the immunoSEQ assay that was run at survey level. Sequencing aimed to cover about 40,000-55,000 T-cell genomes per sample. Assay used: immunoSEQ multiplex PCR; TCRdb lists only in-frame clones, some missing. This table holds tens of thousands of clones, roughly 87% found once. This sample is part of a study of long-term antiretroviral therapy in people with HIV. Points from the study as a whole: Controls exceeded HIV repertoires in CDR3 length range. Sampling of blood ran from about 2004 to 2018, and older ART regimens were possibly in use.

Germline values: CDR1 SGHRS, CDR2 YFSETQ. The length of the CDR3 is 15 residues. Trimming left V 4 bases short and J 8 bases short, with 18 bases between. Every HIV-positive participant received treatment in the United States. The TCR originated in a woman aged 30 to 39 with HIV. Sequenced material: unsorted PBMCs, taken 1.1 years before starting antiretroviral therapy. V and J are TRBV5-1 and TRBJ1-4, with D maybe TRBD1 (6 bases). The CDR3 spells CASSIGGWAQEKLFF. DNA for the CDR3: TGCGCCAGCAGCATTGGGGGCTGGGCACAGGAAAAACTGTTTTTT.